This T cell receptor beta chain is from a study of blood T cell repertoires in COVID-19. The overall study: The cDNA or gDNA used as material had been derived from T cells, B-cell-depleted T cells, or PBMCs.

Participant age was roughly 18 to 95 years, and participants resided in roughly 25 US areas. Cohort placement rested on clinical history that participants reported themselves. The assay was immunoSEQ multiplex PCR, and TCRdb's table has in-frame clones only and misses some. The table has fewer than 350,000 clones, 80% to 90% seen once. In germline, CDR1 is SGDLS, CDR2 YYNGEE. Between the trimmed V and J ends, which lost 0 bases and 1 base, there was a span of 6 bases. The CDR3 loop spans 14 amino acids. The genes are TRBV9 and TRBJ2-3; no reliable D call. The receptor was isolated from a man aged 25 to 40 who had recovered from COVID-19. The sample comprised PBMCs or T cells enriched from blood (not recorded which). The CDR3 region is CASSVGSRTDTQYF. CDR3 bases: TGTGCCAGCAGCGTAGGGAGCCGCACAGATACGCAGTATTTT. The complete variable domain, with remaining parts taken from reference TRBV9 and TRBJ2-3, reads DSGVTQTPKHLITATGQRVTLRCSPRSGDLSVYWYQQSLDQGLQFLIQYYNGEERAKGNILERFSAQQFPDLHSELNLSSLELGDSALYFCASSVGSRTDTQYFGPGTRLTVL.